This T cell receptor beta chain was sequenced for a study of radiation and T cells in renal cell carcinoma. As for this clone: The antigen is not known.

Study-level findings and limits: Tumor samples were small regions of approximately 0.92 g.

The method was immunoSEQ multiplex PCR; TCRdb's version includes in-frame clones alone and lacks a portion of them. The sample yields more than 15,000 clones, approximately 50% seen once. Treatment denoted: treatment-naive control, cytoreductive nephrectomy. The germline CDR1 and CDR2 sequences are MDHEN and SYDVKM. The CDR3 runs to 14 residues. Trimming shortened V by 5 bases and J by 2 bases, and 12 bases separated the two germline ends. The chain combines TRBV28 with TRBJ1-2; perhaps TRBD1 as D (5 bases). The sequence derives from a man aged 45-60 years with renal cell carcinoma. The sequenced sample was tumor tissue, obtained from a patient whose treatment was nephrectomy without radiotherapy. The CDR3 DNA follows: TGTGCCAGCAGTGAGACAGATTTGAACTATGGCTACACCTTC. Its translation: CASSETDLNYGYTF.